This T cell receptor (beta chain) was sequenced during a study of metastatic and nonmetastatic thyroid tumors. The wider study: Repertoires from malignant and benign thyroid patients were compared across blood and tumor or nodule tissue. Study-level results: Relative to benign nodules, malignant thyroid tumors were reportedly characterized by significantly elevated TCR beta diversity in blood and tumor.

No patient had received any treatment before thyroid surgery. Germline V CDR1 and CDR2: SQVTM, ANQGSEA. V dropped 4 bases and J dropped 7 bases, with 13 bases sitting between them. The CDR3 has 12 amino acids. Ten or more counts support this clone. Its cognate antigen is unknown. Authors' data handling: Using the CDR3 differences seen across clinicopathological groups, the authors built a distant-metastasis classifier for papillary thyroid cancer, which was meant to discriminate distant-metastatic patients. TCRdb re-called clones via MiXCR from the PCR reads. These V and J calls originate from TCRdb's pipeline instead of the authors' own analysis. The sample contains about 31,000 clones, 15% to 20% of which appear only once.

The chain is built from TRBV29-1 and TRBJ1-2; D possibly corresponds to TRBD1 (5 bases). The sample comprised blood. The receptor comes from a female donor with papillary thyroid cancer or a benign thyroid nodule (not recorded which). Some clones in this sample may be carry-over from other donors' samples. The CDR3 sequence: CSVGSPGVGYTF. As DNA, the CDR3 is TGCAGCGTTGGGAGCCCGGGGGTTGGCTACACCTTC.